The 15 T cell receptor beta chains below come from one sample, sequenced in a study of spatial heterogeneity in lung cancer. No cognate antigen is known for these TCRs. TCRdb called the 5' RACE reads again in MiXCR, with one record for every CDR3 protein. The sample has over a thousand distinct CDR3 sequences, over 5.5% seen once; the top ten hold less than 60%. Study-wide points: Tumoral mutation counts were tracked by counts of expanded intratumoral alpha and beta TCRs.

Described time point: sample taken at primary tumor resection. The sequenced sample was lung tumor tissue, obtained at surgery. The receptors shown here come from a female donor with early-stage non-small cell lung cancer.

Within the sample, this clonotype is medium-sized. This chain links TRBV28 with TRBJ2-7, with D tentatively TRBD2 (6 bases). V was clipped by 6 bases and J by 1 base, with 10 bases between them. Germline V gives CDR1 MDHEN, CDR2 SYDVKM. This CDR3 is built from 13 residues. The chain's CDR3 is CASREGGSYEQYV. The CDR3 coding sequence is TGTGCCAGCAGAGAGGGAGGTTCCTACGAGCAGTACGTC.

This clonotype has at least ten counts. V gene TRBV6-5 combines with J gene TRBJ1-6; TRBD1 is a possible D gene (6 bases). Germline V gene data show CDR1 as MNHEY and CDR2 as SVGAGI. The CDR3 covers 15 residues. V lost 8 bases and J lost 9, with 20 bases in between. The CDR3 DNA is TGTGCCAGCCGGGCGGGGGCAGGGTTCGTTTCACCCCTCCACTTT. Translating gives CASRAGAGFVSPLHF.

This clonotype is large (0.1 to 1%) in the sample. The chain recombines TRBV9 with TRBJ1-5; D gene uncertain. Per germline, CDR1 SGDLS and CDR2 YYNGEE. The CDR3 contains 13 residues. Trimming pared 2 bases from V and 3 bases from J, leaving 6 bases between. In nucleotides, the CDR3 is TGTGCCAGCAGCGTGGACGTCAATCAGCCCCAGCATTTT. Translating gives CASSVDVNQPQHF.

This clonotype is medium-sized. The rearrangement links TRBV12-3 or TRBV12-4 to TRBJ2-3, with TRBD2 matching 13 bases. The CDR3 sequence is 16 residues long. The trim removed 2 bases at V and 3 bases at J, leaving 2 bases unmatched. The CDR3 loop is CASSLTSGGATDTQYF. The CDR3, as DNA: TGTGCCAGCAGTTTAACTAGCGGGGGGGCAACAGATACGCAGTATTTT.

By share, this clonotype ranks as medium-sized. This rearrangement joins TRBV14 to TRBJ2-3, with 8 bases identical to TRBD1. The trim removed 1 base at V and 6 bases at J, leaving 12 bases unmatched. The CDR3 spans 17 residues. The germline CDR1 and CDR2 sequences are SGHDN and FVKESK. CDR3 residues: CASSQAQGAAAMDTQYF. The CDR3 DNA reads as TGTGCCAGCAGCCAAGCCCAGGGGGCAGCGGCGATGGATACGCAGTATTTT.

In this sample, this clonotype turned up many times. This chain joins TRBV27 and TRBJ1-2; D gene ambiguous. Trimming pared 7 bases from V and 6 bases from J, leaving 18 bases between. Germline CDR1 and CDR2: MNHEY and SMNVEV (reference sequence). This CDR3 is built from 14 residues. This chain's CDR3 is CASILLGSIDGYTF. CDR3 bases: TGTGCCAGCATCCTCCTGGGTAGTATAGATGGCTACACCTTC.

This clonotype is medium-sized (0.01 to 0.1%) by share. A junction end diverges from the germline sequence, so it may reflect a read error. The chain couples TRBV7-8 to TRBJ1-1; D may be TRBD1 (5 bases). Germline loops: CDR1 SGHVS, CDR2 FQNEAQ. The CDR3 length is 15 residues. The CDR3 reads CASSLAAGWNTEAFF. The CDR3 DNA sequence: TGTGCCAGCAGCCTAGCGGCAGGGTGGAACACTGAAGCTTTCTTT.

This clonotype was detected ten times or more. The chain recombines TRBV24-1 with TRBJ2-1; D possibly corresponds to TRBD2 (5 bases). The CDR3 consists of 18 residues. CDR1 and CDR2 (germline): KGHDR, SFDVKD. Trimming pared 1 base from V and 3 bases from J, leaving 18 bases between. Written as DNA, the CDR3 is TGTGCCACCAGTGATTTAATGGACTTCCCCTTAGACTACAATGAGCAGTTCTTC. As protein: CATSDLMDFPLDYNEQFF.

The rearrangement links TRBV18 to TRBJ1-2, with a weak D call TRBD1 (6 bases). V lost 5 bases and J lost 6, with 16 bases in between. CDR3 size: 14 residues. From germline, CDR1 is KGHSH and CDR2 LQKENI. The chain's CDR3 is CASSSRGRRDGYTF. Written as DNA, the CDR3 is TGTGCCAGCTCATCCCGGGGGCGCAGGGATGGCTACACCTTC.

In this sample, this clonotype is medium-sized (0.01 to 0.1%). The V call is TRBV5-4, the J call TRBJ2-3; 7 bases fit TRBD2. Germline CDR1 SGHNT, CDR2 YYREEE (reference sequence). CDR3 length equals 12 residues. This CDR3 is CAMRELGDTQYF. CDR3 coding DNA: TGTGCTATGCGGGAGTTGGGAGATACGCAGTATTTT.

By its share, this clonotype is medium-sized (0.01 to 0.1%). The chain combines TRBV29-1 with TRBJ1-1, with 8 bases lining up with TRBD1. Germline loops: CDR1 SQVTM, CDR2 ANQGSEA. V lost 4 bases, J lost 8 bases, and 6 bases stayed unmatched. The CDR3 runs 12 residues. Written as DNA, the CDR3 is TGCAGCGTTGTCTGGTGGACAGGGGAAGCTTTCTTT. Protein product: CSVVWWTGEAFF.

The J gene is TRBJ1-5, the V gene TRBV3-1, with D possibly being TRBD1 (5 bases). Trimming took off 3 bases at V and 2 bases at J, with 11 bases between the two ends. The germline gives CDR1 LGHDT, CDR2 YNNKEL (reference sequence). This CDR3 region has 15 residues. CDR3 DNA: TGTGCCAGCAGCCACCAAGACAGCCGCAATCAGCCCCAGCATTTT. This translates into CASSHQDSRNQPQHF.

This clonotype was detected only a few times. V and J are TRBV19 and TRBJ2-6, with TRBD2 as a possible D gene (6 bases). The CDR3 sequence is 15 residues long. The V end lost 7 bases, the J end lost 2 bases, and 12 bases lay between the germline ends. In germline, CDR1 is LNHDA, CDR2 SQIVND (reference sequence). DNA of the CDR3: TGTGCCAGTACCCTGGGAGGAGCTGGGGCCAACGTCCTGACTTTC. Translating gives CASTLGGAGANVLTF.

Sample share makes this clonotype medium-sized. V gene TRBV9 combines with J gene TRBJ1-5, with D perhaps matching TRBD1 (5 bases). V was pared by 2 bases and J by 0 bases, with 9 bases between. Germline-derived CDR1 and CDR2 are SGDLS and YYNGEE. The CDR3 runs to 15 residues. The CDR3 DNA sequence: TGTGCCAGCAGCGTCGGGGCAGATAGCAATCAGCCCCAGCATTTT. Its translation: CASSVGADSNQPQHF.

By sample share, this clonotype is medium-sized. The gene calls are TRBV20-1 and TRBJ2-1; tentatively, D is TRBD1 (5 bases). The CDR3 totals 14 residues. Germline CDR1 and CDR2: DFQATT and SNEGSKA (reference sequence). Trimming removed 0 bases from V and 7 bases from J, with 13 bases in between. The CDR3 region is CSARDGSRVNEQFF. CDR3 coding DNA: TGCAGTGCTAGAGACGGATCCAGGGTAAATGAGCAGTTCTTC.